What follows describes a single TCR beta chain. This sample was taken from a study of blood T cell repertoires in COVID-19. The authors' processing: Amplifying reference gene primers gave estimates of nucleated cell counts. The protocol was immunoSEQ multiplex PCR, while the TCRdb copy is restricted to in-frame clones and leaves out a portion. The DNA gave D and trimming, while V, J and clone size come from that table. The table lists 300,000 to 350,000 clones, around 87% of them singletons. Participants, roughly 18 to 100 years old, spanned fewer than 25 US areas. Membership in each cohort depended on participant-reported clinical history. This receptor was identified in a woman aged 18-29 years with acute COVID-19. The sample consisted of PBMCs or T cells enriched from blood (not recorded which).

CDR3 sequence (DNA): TGTGCCTGGCTTAGCGGGAGGGCCACCGGGGAGCTGTTTTTT. Its translation is CAWLSGRATGELFF. This chain connects TRBV30 to TRBJ2-2; TRBD2 matches at 11 bases. The V and J ends lost 5 bases and 4 bases, in that order; junction bases with no gene match: 3. Germline V gene sequence: CDR1 GTSNPN, CDR2 SVGIG (reference sequence). This CDR3 spans 14 amino acids. The full variable domain, its missing parts supplied by reference TRBV30 and TRBJ2-2, is SQTIHQWPATLVQPVGSPLSLECTVEGTSNPNLYWYRQAAGRGLQLLFYSVGIGQISSEVPQNLSASRPQDRQFILSSKKLLLSDSGFYLCAWLSGRATGELFFGEGSRLTVL.